This T cell receptor (beta chain) is from a study of T cells in Graves' hyperthyroidism and ophthalmopathy. This clonotype was seen ten or more times. Germline CDR1 and CDR2: SNHLY and FYNNEI. The CDR3 has 15 amino acids. Losses at the gene ends were 3 bases for V and 7 bases for J; bases not matched to a gene: 6. Amplified TCR beta CDR3 regions came from RNA transcripts. RT-PCR in the first round (using the HTBI primer set) targeted the TCR CDR3. TCRdb passed the multiplex PCR reads through MiXCR, listing each CDR3 protein once. The sample consists of about 740,000 distinct CDR3 sequences, approximately 15% of them appearing once. The hyperthyroidism was newly diagnosed and had lasted under 2 months; the patients were aged 18 to 65.

V gene TRBV2 combines with J gene TRBJ2-3; 11 bases line up with TRBD2. This receptor was taken from a woman between 18 and 30 years old with Graves' hyperthyroidism. Sequencing was done on a sample of blood. CDR3 protein: CASSEISGRAHTQYF. The CDR3 DNA follows: TGTGCCAGCAGTGAGATTAGCGGGAGGGCGCATACGCAGTATTTT.